This T cell receptor (beta chain) stems from a study of T cell changes during pregnancy in multiple sclerosis. Sequencing used immunoSEQ multiplex PCR; TCRdb keeps in-frame clones, though not all of them. The table records around 63,000 clones, almost 95% of them present only once. Germline CDR1 reads LNHDA; CDR2 reads SQIVND (reference sequence). The CDR3 extends over 17 amino acids. Trimming stripped 3 bases from V and 1 base from J, with 18 bases between. The V gene is TRBV19, the J gene TRBJ1-2; maybe TRBD1 (5 bases). Sample: CD8+ T cells from peripheral blood mononuclear cells, taken in the third trimester of pregnancy. The receptor comes from a female donor in good health, enrolled as a control in a pregnancy study. CDR3 amino acids: CASSIGPQVGFNYGYTF. CDR3 DNA: TGTGCCAGTAGTATTGGGCCACAGGTTGGTTTTAACTATGGCTACACCTTC.